Sequencing of this TCR beta chain was carried out in a study of blood T cell repertoires in COVID-19. Study-level information: Researchers got acute and convalescent COVID-19 samples from the United States, Italy and Spain. The analysed material was cDNA or gDNA that came from T cells, B-cell-depleted T cells, or PBMCs.

Per the original methods: For nucleated cells, counts were estimated from reference gene primer amplification. TCRdb's table, derived via immunoSEQ multiplex PCR, lists solely in-frame clones and lacks some. From that table come the V and J calls and clone size; the DNA was used to work out D and trimming. This sample has about 230,000 clones; 81% occur once, and the top ten carry roughly 7.9%. Trimming removed 0 bases at V and 0 bases at J, with 6 bases between. The germline V gene encodes CDR1 GTSNPN and CDR2 SVGIG (reference sequence). CDR3 length: 14 residues. The sequence derives from a woman aged 80 or older with acute or convalescent COVID-19. The sequenced sample consisted of peripheral blood. The chain combines TRBV30 with TRBJ1-5, with D hard to call. Here the CDR3 reads CAWSVGDSNQPQHF. The CDR3 DNA reads as TGTGCCTGGAGTGTCGGGGATAGCAATCAGCCCCAGCATTTT.